The 27 T cell receptor beta chains listed next were all sequenced from one sample in a study of blood T cell repertoires in COVID-19. Here immunoSEQ multiplex PCR was the method, and the copy in TCRdb shows in-frame clones only, minus some. The sample includes 250,000 to 300,000 clones, approximately 86% of them seen just once. Sequencing used peripheral blood. The receptors come from an older woman with COVID-19, enrolled during active disease.

V gene TRBV29-1 combines with J gene TRBJ2-1; 9 bases align to TRBD1. J was trimmed by 9 bases and V by 4 bases; bases with no gene match: 7. CDR3 size: 13 residues. Looked up from germline, CDR1 is SQVTM and CDR2 is ANQGSEA. CDR3 amino acids: CSVGPGTGSEQFF. The DNA for the CDR3 is TGCAGCGTTGGTCCCGGGACAGGGAGTGAGCAGTTCTTC.

The chain joins TRBV6-2 or TRBV6-3 to TRBJ1-2; no reliable D call. CDR3 length: 12 amino acids. Trimming shortened V by 4 bases and J by 3 bases, and 6 bases separated the two germline ends. Germline assignment: CDR1 MNHEY and CDR2 SVGEGT. CDR3: CASSLEYYGYTF. For the CDR3, the DNA is TGTGCCAGCAGTTTGGAGTACTATGGCTACACCTTC.

J is TRBJ2-5 and V is TRBV19, with D perhaps TRBD1 (6 bases). V was shortened by 3 bases and J by 5 bases, with 16 bases between the two germline ends. The CDR3 is 15 residues long. Germline V gene data show CDR1 as LNHDA and CDR2 as SQIVND (reference sequence). The CDR3 nucleotides are TGTGCCAGTAGTATCTCGGCAGGGGCGATGGAGACCCAGTACTTC. It encodes CASSISAGAMETQYF.

The chain uses TRBV9 and TRBJ1-3; 8 positions match TRBD1. V lost 3 bases and J lost 4; bases outside the gene matches: 9. CDR3 length: 16 residues. From germline, CDR1 is SGDLS and CDR2 YYNGEE. For the CDR3, the DNA is TGTGCCAGCAGCGCGACAGGGGATGGGTTGGGAAACACCATATATTTT. Translation gives CASSATGDGLGNTIYF.

This chain joins TRBV5-8 and TRBJ2-1, with D maybe TRBD1 (6 bases). Germline V CDR1 and CDR2: SGHTS, YDEGEE. V gave up 3 bases and J gave up 4 bases, with 17 bases separating them. The CDR3 spans 16 residues. In nucleotides, the CDR3 is TGTGCCAGCAGCTCCACAGGGTTTTGGGGGTACAATGAGCAGTTCTTC. This translates into CASSSTGFWGYNEQFF.

V usage is TRBV5-1 and J usage is TRBJ1-2; 8 bases map to TRBD1. The length of the CDR3 is 15 residues. V lost 2 bases, J lost 4 bases, and 7 bases stayed unmatched. Germline assignment: CDR1 SGHRS and CDR2 YFSETQ. CDR3 DNA: TGCGCCAGCAGCTTTAATGACAGGGGTGGCTATGGCTACACCTTC. Residues: CASSFNDRGGYGYTF.

The rearrangement joins TRBV19 to TRBJ1-2, with D possibly matching TRBD1 (5 bases). Trimming took 7 bases from V and 4 from J, leaving 13 bases between them. CDR1 is LNHDA, CDR2 SQIVND, per germline (reference sequence). This CDR3 has 13 residues. DNA for the CDR3: TGTGCCAGTACTTTCGACAGTTCCTATGGCTACACCTTC. This gives the protein CASTFDSSYGYTF.

In this sample, this clone turned up a few times. The rearrangement joins TRBV19 to TRBJ2-2; D gene unclear. The CDR3 is made up of 14 amino acids. The V gene's germline CDR1 is LNHDA and CDR2 SQIVND (reference sequence). V was shortened by 3 bases and J by 4 bases, with 9 bases between the two germline ends. The CDR3 protein is CASSIGWSTGELFF. The CDR3 DNA reads TGTGCCAGTAGTATTGGCTGGAGCACCGGGGAGCTGTTTTTT.

The chain recombines TRBV4-3 with TRBJ2-1, with TRBD1 matching over 12 bases. Germline loops: CDR1 LGHNA, CDR2 YSLEER. The CDR3 totals 16 residues. Trimming removed 0 bases from V and 9 bases from J; junction bases left unmatched: 6. CDR3 sequence (DNA): TGCGCCAGCAGCCAAGATGCAGGGACAGGGGGCATTGAGCAGTTCTTC. It encodes CASSQDAGTGGIEQFF.

The J gene is TRBJ1-2, the V gene TRBV3-1 (or the pseudogene TRBV3-2); D is ambiguous. Trimming removed 4 bases from V and 3 bases from J, with 9 bases in between. From germline, CDR1 is LGHDT and CDR2 YNNKEL (reference sequence). The CDR3 runs to 13 residues. CDR3 sequence: CASSRDKYYGYTF. Written as DNA, the CDR3 is TGTGCCAGCAGCCGTGACAAGTACTATGGCTACACCTTC.

The chain has TRBV21-1 and TRBJ2-5; TRBD1, the D gene given by the table, was not confirmed from the DNA. TRBV21-1 corresponds to a pseudogene. There are 15 residues in the CDR3. CDR3 DNA: TGTGCCAGCAGCAGAGGTGGACAGGCCCAAGAGACCCAGTACTTC. The encoded protein is CASSRGGQAQETQYF.

V is TRBV2 and J is TRBJ1-1, with D perhaps TRBD1 (6 bases). Trimming stripped 9 bases from V and 1 base from J, with 12 bases between. The CDR3 contains 13 residues. Germline V gene sequence: CDR1 SNHLY, CDR2 FYNNEI. CDR3 DNA sequence: TGTGCCAGTGAACAGGGCCCGAACACTGAAGCTTTCTTT. It yields the protein CASEQGPNTEAFF.

The genes are TRBV6-2 or TRBV6-3 and TRBJ2-7; 12 nucleotides align to TRBD1. CDR1 and CDR2 from the germline V gene are MNHEY and SVGEGT. V gave up 2 bases and J gave up 0 bases; unmatched junction bases: 5. The length of the CDR3 is 17 residues. The CDR3 DNA sequence: TGTGCCAGCAGTTACGAAGTGGGACAGGGGGCCTCCTACGAGCAGTACTTC. Translating it yields CASSYEVGQGASYEQYF.

The rearrangement links TRBV11-2 to TRBJ2-1; TRBD2 aligns across 9 bases. The CDR3 extends over 13 amino acids. The V gene end was trimmed by 7 bases and the J gene end by 6 bases; junction bases not matched to a gene: 4. Germline CDR1 and CDR2: SGHAT and FQNNGV. As DNA, the CDR3 is TGTGCCAGCAAACTAGCGGGTGGCAATGAGCAGTTCTTC. As protein: CASKLAGGNEQFF. Full variable domain (rest looked up from reference TRBV11-2 and TRBJ2-1): EAGVAQSPRYKIIEKRQSVAFWCNPISGHATLYWYQQILGQGPKLLIQFQNNGVVDDSQLPKDRFSAERLKGVDSTLKIQPAKLEDSAVYLCASKLAGGNEQFFGPGTRLTVL.

The chain recombines TRBV24-1 with TRBJ1-2, with D possibly being TRBD1 (6 bases). Per the germline V gene, CDR1 is KGHDR and CDR2 is SFDVKD. The V end was cut by 2 bases, the J end by 6 bases, with 12 bases between. CDR3 size: 14 residues. In DNA form, the CDR3 reads TGTGCCACCAGTGATTGGGGGGGCATTGATGGCTACACCTTC. Translating it yields CATSDWGGIDGYTF.

The rearrangement joins TRBV10-3 to TRBJ1-1; 8 bases match TRBD1. The CDR3 is 14 residues long. V dropped 6 bases and J dropped 3; count of bases not matched to a gene: 6. The germline V gene has CDR1 ENHRY and CDR2 SYGVKD. The CDR3, as DNA: TGTGCCATCAGGCAGGGGGCAATGGACACTGAAGCTTTCTTT. This codes for CAIRQGAMDTEAFF.

V and J are TRBV7-9 and TRBJ1-4; TRBD1 aligns across 8 bases. V was clipped by 4 bases and J by 8 bases; unmatched bases: 15. Germline CDR1 SEHNR, CDR2 FQNEAQ (reference sequence). The CDR3 spans 17 residues. The CDR3 sequence: CASSSRRQGIIDEKLFF. The CDR3 nucleotides read TGTGCCAGCAGCTCCCGTAGACAGGGGATCATAGACGAAAAACTGTTTTTT.

As to this clone: Different DNA sequences within this sample yield the same CDR3. The J gene is TRBJ2-7, the V gene TRBV6-5; the match to TRBD1 covers 8 bases. Germline V gene sequence: CDR1 MNHEY, CDR2 SVGAGI. The CDR3 is made up of 14 amino acids. With V trimmed by 2 bases and J by 4 bases, 4 bases remained unmatched. The CDR3: CASSYGQGPYEQYF. CDR3 sequence (DNA): TGTGCCAGCAGTTACGGACAGGGCCCTTACGAGCAGTACTTC.

This rearrangement joins TRBV27 to TRBJ2-7; 9 positions agree with TRBD1. Trimming took 10 bases from V and 2 from J; bases not matched to a gene: 3. The CDR3 is 12 amino acids. Germline lookup yields CDR1 MNHEY and CDR2 SMNVEV (reference sequence). This chain's CDR3 is CATGQGPYEQYF. DNA for the CDR3: TGTGCCACCGGACAGGGGCCCTACGAGCAGTACTTC.

The chain couples TRBV7-9 to TRBJ2-5, with 10 positions matching TRBD2. This CDR3 has 14 residues. CDR1 is SEHNR and CDR2 is FQNEAQ in the germline V gene (reference sequence). The J segment lost 6 bases and the V segment lost 4 bases, leaving 5 bases of the junction unmatched. For the CDR3, the DNA is TGTGCCAGCAGCTCGGGGACTAGCGCGAAGACCCAGTACTTC. Translating gives CASSSGTSAKTQYF.

V and J are TRBV7-8 and TRBJ1-1, with D possibly matching TRBD1 (6 bases). Looked up from germline, CDR1 is SGHVS and CDR2 is FQNEAQ. With 3 bases removed from V and 3 bases from J, the gap between germline ends came to 8 bases. This CDR3 has 13 amino acids. This CDR3 is CASSLDSYTEAFF. The CDR3 DNA sequence: TGTGCCAGCAGCTTGGACAGTTACACTGAAGCTTTCTTT.

This clone appeared once. CDR3 amino acids: CASSKPLQGNTEAFF. CDR3 coding DNA: TGTGCCAGTAGTAAGCCCCTCCAGGGTAACACTGAAGCTTTCTTT. V gene TRBV19 combines with J gene TRBJ1-1, with a tentative D call TRBD1 (5 bases). The CDR3 covers 15 residues. Per the germline V gene, CDR1 is LNHDA and CDR2 is SQIVND (reference sequence). V lost 4 bases and J lost 2, with 14 bases in between.

The chain couples TRBV28 to TRBJ2-7; D is unclear. Trimming removed 4 bases at V and 2 bases at J, with 6 bases between. From germline, CDR1 is MDHEN and CDR2 SYDVKM. The CDR3 has 12 residues. The DNA for the CDR3 is TGTGCCAGCAGTTCCGGTCCCTACGAGCAGTACTTC. Encoded protein: CASSSGPYEQYF.

This rearrangement joins TRBV9 to TRBJ2-3; 8 bases agree with TRBD2. Trimming removed 5 bases from V and 6 bases from J; junction bases left unmatched: 14. CDR3 length equals 16 residues. Germline CDR1 is SGDLS and CDR2 is YYNGEE. CDR3 sequence: CASSGEKRGTSDTQYF. As DNA, the CDR3 is TGTGCCAGCAGTGGGGAGAAGCGGGGGACCTCGGATACGCAGTATTTT.

This chain links TRBV18 with TRBJ2-2; D is uncertain. From germline, CDR1 is KGHSH and CDR2 LQKENI. This CDR3 is 15 amino acids long. V lost 2 bases, J lost 6 bases, and 13 bases lay in between. This CDR3 reads CASSPRLVKAGELFF. The CDR3 nucleotides are TGTGCCAGCTCACCAAGGCTAGTAAAGGCCGGGGAGCTGTTTTTT.

The V call is TRBV21-1, the J call TRBJ2-5; whether TRBD2, the table's D call, matches the DNA was not checked. TRBV21-1 is marked as a pseudogene. This CDR3 region has 19 residues. In nucleotides, the CDR3 is TGTGCCAGCAGCGCCAGACTAGCGGGGGGGTTCGCTAAGCAAGAGACCCAGTACTTC. Its protein is CASSARLAGGFAKQETQYF.

The J gene is TRBJ2-5, the V gene TRBV3-1 (or the pseudogene TRBV3-2), with D unresolved. Germline CDR1 is LGHDT and CDR2 is YNNKEL (reference sequence). Trimming pared 1 base from V and 5 bases from J, leaving 14 bases between. CDR3 size: 15 residues. CDR3 in amino acids: CASSQGHGQVETQYF. The CDR3 nucleotides read TGTGCCAGCAGCCAAGGTCACGGTCAGGTGGAGACCCAGTACTTC.